This T cell receptor beta chain was captured in a study of identical twins. General study points: There was more out-of-frame TCR alpha sharing in monozygotic twins than models estimated. Abundant beta clonotypes from cord blood had fewer insertions, unlike memory repertoires, which showed none.

Each cDNA held unique molecular identifiers, and template switching gave it a universal primer site. TCRdb reprocessed the 5' RACE reads via MiXCR and lists one record per CDR3 protein. This repertoire shows 1.5 million to 2 million distinct CDR3 sequences, about 32% found once; its top ten account for under 0.35%. A word on this clonotype: Its matching antigen is unknown.

V shed 4 bases and J shed 4 bases, with 14 bases lying between them. The length of the CDR3 is 15 residues. Germline-derived CDR1 and CDR2 are MDHEN and SYDVKM. The sequencing input was cord blood. This TCR came from a newborn girl in good health. The chain is built from TRBV28 and TRBJ2-1, with D possibly being TRBD2 (6 bases). CDR3 DNA sequence: TGTGCCAGCAGTTGGGGGGACCCTAATTACAATGAGCAGTTCTTC. This translates into CASSWGDPNYNEQFF.